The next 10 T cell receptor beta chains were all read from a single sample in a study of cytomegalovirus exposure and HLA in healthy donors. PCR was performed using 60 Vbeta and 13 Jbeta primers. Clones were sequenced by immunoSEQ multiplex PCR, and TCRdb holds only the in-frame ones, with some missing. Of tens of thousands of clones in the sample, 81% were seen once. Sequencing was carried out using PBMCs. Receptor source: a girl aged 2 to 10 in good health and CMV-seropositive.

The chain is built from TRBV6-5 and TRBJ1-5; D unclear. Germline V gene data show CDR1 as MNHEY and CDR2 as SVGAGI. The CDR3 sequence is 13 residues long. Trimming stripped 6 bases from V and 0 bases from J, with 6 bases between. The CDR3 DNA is TGTGCCAGCAGCCCCAGTAGCAATCAGCCCCAGCATTTT. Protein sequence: CASSPSSNQPQHF.

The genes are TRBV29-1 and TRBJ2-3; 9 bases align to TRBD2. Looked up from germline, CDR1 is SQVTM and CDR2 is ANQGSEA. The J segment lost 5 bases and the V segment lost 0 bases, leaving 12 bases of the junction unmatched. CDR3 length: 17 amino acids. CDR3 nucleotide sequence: TGCAGCGTTGAAGATCTTAGAGCGGGAGGAAACTTAGATACGCAGTATTTT. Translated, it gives CSVEDLRAGGNLDTQYF.

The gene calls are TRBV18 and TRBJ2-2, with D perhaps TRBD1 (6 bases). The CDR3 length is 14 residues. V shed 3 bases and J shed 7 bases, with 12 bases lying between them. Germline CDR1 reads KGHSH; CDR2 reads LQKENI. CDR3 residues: CASSPGAAGGELFF. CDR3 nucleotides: TGTGCCAGCTCACCGGGGGCCGCTGGCGGGGAGCTGTTTTTT.

As DNA, the CDR3 is TGTGCCAGCAGCGGAAAGACAGGTCCCTACGAGCAGTACTTC. Protein: CASSGKTGPYEQYF. The chain employs TRBV28 and TRBJ2-7, with D tentatively TRBD1 (6 bases). Germline V CDR1 and CDR2: MDHEN, SYDVKM. The CDR3 extends over 14 amino acids. Trimming took off 6 bases at V and 2 bases at J, with 14 bases between the two ends.

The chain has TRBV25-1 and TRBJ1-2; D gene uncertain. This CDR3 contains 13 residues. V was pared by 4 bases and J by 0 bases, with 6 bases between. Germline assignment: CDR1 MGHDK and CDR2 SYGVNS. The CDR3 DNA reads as TGTGCCAGCAGTGGAGTAGCTAACTATGGCTACACCTTC. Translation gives CASSGVANYGYTF.

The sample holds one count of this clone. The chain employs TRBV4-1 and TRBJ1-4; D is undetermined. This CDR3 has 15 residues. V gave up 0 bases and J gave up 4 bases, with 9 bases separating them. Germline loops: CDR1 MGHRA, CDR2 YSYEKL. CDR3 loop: CASSQDIRVNEKLFF. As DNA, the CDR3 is TGCGCCAGCAGCCAAGATATCCGGGTTAATGAAAAACTGTTTTTT.

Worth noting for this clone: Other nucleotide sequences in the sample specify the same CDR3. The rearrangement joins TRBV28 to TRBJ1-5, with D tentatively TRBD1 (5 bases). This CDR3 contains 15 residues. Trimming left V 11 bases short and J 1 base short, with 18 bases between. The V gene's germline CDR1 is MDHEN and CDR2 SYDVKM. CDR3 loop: CAGSLRGGSNQPQHF. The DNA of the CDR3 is TGTGCCGGTTCCCTAAGGGGAGGAAGCAATCAGCCCCAGCATTTT.

In nucleotides, the CDR3 is TGTGCCAGCAGTGTAGAGCAGGGTCGCGGCGAGCAGTACTTC. Translating gives CASSVEQGRGEQYF. This chain joins TRBV6-1 and TRBJ2-7; possible D gene TRBD1, 5 bases. Germline V lookup: CDR1 MNHNS, CDR2 SASEGT. V was trimmed by 4 bases and J by 6 bases, leaving 16 bases between them. There are 14 residues in the CDR3.

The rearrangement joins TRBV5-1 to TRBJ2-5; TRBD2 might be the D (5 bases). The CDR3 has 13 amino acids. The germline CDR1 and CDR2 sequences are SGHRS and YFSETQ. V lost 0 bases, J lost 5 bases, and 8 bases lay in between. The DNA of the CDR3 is TGCGCCAGCAGCTTGGGCGGGCGGGAGACCCAGTACTTC. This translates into CASSLGGRETQYF. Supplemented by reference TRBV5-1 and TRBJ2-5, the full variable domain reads KAGVTQTPRYLIKTRGQQVTLSCSPISGHRSVSWYQQTPGQGLQFLFEYFSETQRNKGNFPGRFSGRQFSNSRSEMNVSTLELGDSALYLCASSLGGRETQYFGPGTRLLVL.

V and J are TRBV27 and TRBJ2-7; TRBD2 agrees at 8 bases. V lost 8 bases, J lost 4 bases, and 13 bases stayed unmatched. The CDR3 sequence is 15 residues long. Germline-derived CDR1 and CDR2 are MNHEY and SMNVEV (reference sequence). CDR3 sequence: CASRQGSGSLYEQYF. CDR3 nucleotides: TGTGCCAGCCGGCAGGGGAGCGGGAGTCTTTACGAGCAGTACTTC.